The sequence of this T cell receptor beta chain was determined in a study of massively parallel sequencing of T cell beta chains (dated by TCRdb to the late 2000s). Study-wide context: Using 5'-RACE, Illumina short-read sequencing and a dedicated short-read assembly strategy, the study profiled the diversity of human TCR beta CDR3 in peripheral blood. Results and caveats for the whole study, not just this receptor: Because the RNA was pooled from many donors, population-average clonotype abundance rather than any individual repertoire is reflected in the results. CDR3 beta length ranged from 21 to 81 nucleotides, peaking at 45 nucleotides. A single sequence read was the only support for most clonotypes (about 60% of the roughly 35,000), which could in principle inflate the apparent diversity. In subsampling, clonotype counts increased linearly with read number, which indicated that sequencing depth was far from saturation. Only 22,704 (about 67%) of the clonotypes could be assigned a unique TRBV gene. Usage of TRBV genes spanned from 0.0095% to 0.01% for TRBV17 up to 24.6% for TRBV20-1, while TRBJ usage spanned from around 1.7% for TRBJ2-6 up to roughly 17% for TRBJ2-1. Within the 32,000 or so distinct clonotypes, single-copy clonotypes accounted for more than 65% of clonotypes but just about 17% of assemblies. Preferential PCR amplification of some TRBV and TRBJ sequences may have skewed the reported gene usage frequencies.

Regarding this clonotype: No antigen is known for it. The input lacks base qualities; no much larger clone sits a single base away.

The donor pool comprised a few hundred males and 150 to 200 females, all aged 18 to 40 years. Peripheral leukocyte polyA+ RNA was isolated from about 170 liters of pooled peripheral blood. The starting material was a commercial mRNA preparation from normal human peripheral blood leukocytes pooled from 510 or so individuals. The CDR3 goes from the cysteine to the phenylalanine over 13 residues. The CDR3 DNA has 39 bases and is translated from base 1. V gives up 4 bases and J gives up 1 base, and the segment between their germline ends measures 11 bases. Via the germline V gene, CDR1 is SQVTM and CDR2 ANQGSEA. Sequencing took place on an Illumina Genome Analyzer II. Two rounds of nested PCR with TRBC1/TRBC2-specific primers yielded a RACE product of about 520 bp, which was gel-purified. To give RACE a 5' anchor, first-strand cDNA synthesis used a TRBC-specific primer together with a template-switching oligonucleotide. Since the RACE amplicon was too long to sequence directly with short reads, the amplicon was concatemerized by ligation and then sheared by sonication. PAGE was used to isolate a size fraction of 100 to 300 bp, and that fraction then underwent shotgun sequencing on the Illumina platform. Sequencing on an Illumina GAII produced 18.8 million 36-nt reads and 21.7 million 50-nt single-end reads in separate runs. Turning to the authors' computational methods: Assembly of the pooled 40,582,229 reads was performed with iSSAKE using parameters -m 15, -o 2 and -r 0.7. De novo CDR3 beta assemblies were seeded by reads aligning to the ends of Ensembl TRBV gene predictions that carried unmatched junctional bases. Clonotype abundance was estimated from the number of matching assembled contigs rather than from raw read depth. After roughly 2,000 (about 5.9%) of the assembled clonotypes were removed for having in-frame stop codons, roughly 34,000 productive clonotypes remained. Of the 250 to 300 unique TCR sequences obtained by Sanger sequencing of cloned RACE products, just under 70% were also present in the Illumina assembly. TCRdb reran the public reads through fastp at Q25 and MiXCR, keeping productive beta chains. Rows with a matching CDR3 protein are joined into one entry that keeps the most common DNA and genes. The V and J calls and clone size come from TCRdb's table, not from the authors' own analysis. For this sample the table gives roughly 4,200 distinct CDR3 sequences, of which about 37% were detected only once. The top ten hold just under 3% of the sample.

This sequence uses TRBV29-1 and TRBJ2-7, with the D segment identity uncertain. This receptor was obtained from a pool of human donors in good health; the sample was commercial RNA pooled from many donors. Sequencing used commercial RNA from peripheral blood pooled from many donors. The sequence in DNA is TGCAGCGTTGCAACTACGGCTTCCTACGAGCAGTACTTC. This codes for CSVATTASYEQYF.